The T cell receptor beta chain described here comes from a study of T cells in Graves' hyperthyroidism and ophthalmopathy. Regions amplified from RNA transcripts were the TCR beta CDR3 regions. First-round RT-PCR of the TCR CDR3 relied on the HTBI primer set. TCRdb called the multiplex PCR reads again in MiXCR, with one record for every CDR3 protein. There are some 140,000 distinct CDR3 sequences in the sample; roughly a fifth occur only once, and about two thirds lies in the top ten. This clonotype has ten or more counts. Its target is unknown. Study-level points and caveats: Researchers found most expanded thyroid clonotypes above 0.001 in blood as well.

The authors took PBMCs from 7.5 to 10 ml fresh peripheral blood. Sequencing input: blood. This sequence was found in a woman aged 50 to 60 with Graves' hyperthyroidism that later progressed to Graves' ophthalmopathy.

The CDR3 nucleotides read TGTGCCAGCAGGAGGGACAGGGAGTTCACCGGGGAGCTGTTTTTT. It codes for CASRRDREFTGELFF. J is TRBJ2-2 and V is TRBV2; 9 nucleotides align to TRBD1. Germline V CDR1 and CDR2: SNHLY, FYNNEI. J gave up 4 bases and V 6 bases, and 6 bases lay outside the gene matches. The CDR3 is 15 residues long.